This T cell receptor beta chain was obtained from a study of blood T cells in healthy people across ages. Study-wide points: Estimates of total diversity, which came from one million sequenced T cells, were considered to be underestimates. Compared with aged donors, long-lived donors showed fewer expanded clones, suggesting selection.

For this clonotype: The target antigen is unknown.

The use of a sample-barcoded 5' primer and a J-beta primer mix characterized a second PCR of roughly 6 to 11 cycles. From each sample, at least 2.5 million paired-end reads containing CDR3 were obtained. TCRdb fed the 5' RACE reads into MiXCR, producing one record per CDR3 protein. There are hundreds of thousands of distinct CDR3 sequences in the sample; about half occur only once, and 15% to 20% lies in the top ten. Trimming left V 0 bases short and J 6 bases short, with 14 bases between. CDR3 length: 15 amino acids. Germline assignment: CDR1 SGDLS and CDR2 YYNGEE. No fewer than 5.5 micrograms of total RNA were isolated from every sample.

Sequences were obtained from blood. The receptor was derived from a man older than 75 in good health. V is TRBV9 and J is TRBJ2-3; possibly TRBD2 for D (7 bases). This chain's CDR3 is CASSVVVGGADTQYF. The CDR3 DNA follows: TGTGCCAGCAGCGTAGTGGTTGGGGGGGCGGATACGCAGTATTTT.